This is a list of T cell receptor beta chains from one sample in a study of control samples from healthy donors and cancer patients. The table came from immunoSEQ multiplex PCR; TCRdb's copy has only in-frame clones and leaves some out. The data contain 150,000 to 200,000 clones, about nine tenths of them seen just once; the ten biggest clones take up roughly 2%. The sequenced sample was blood. These receptor sequences come from a woman aged 40 to 50 in good health. The CDR3 runs from the conserved cysteine through the conserved F or W. The D gene is left open where the match is weak. For some rows the clone size is stated as once, few or many, or as a class when expanded; others skip it.

TRBV13	TRBJ2-7	TRBD1	.	CASRGGTSYEQYF	TGTGCCAGCCGAGGGGGCACCTCCTACGAGCAGTACTTC
TRBV11-2	TRBJ1-1	.	once	CASSGAGAAEAFF	TGTGCCAGCAGCGGAGCGGGGGCGGCTGAAGCTTTCTTT
TRBV7-3	TRBJ2-7	TRBD2	.	CASSASGGRVEQYF	TGTGCCAGCAGCGCAAGCGGGGGGCGGGTCGAGCAGTACTTC
TRBV6-6	TRBJ2-1	.	once	CASSPNSGWEINEQFF	TGTGCCAGCAGTCCCAATTCAGGGTGGGAAATCAATGAGCAGTTCTTC
TRBV11-3	TRBJ2-1	TRBD2	.	CASSLETSGAYNEQFF	TGTGCCAGCAGCTTAGAGACTAGCGGGGCCTACAATGAGCAGTTCTTC
TRBV7-9	TRBJ1-6	.	.	CASSPSGQRSPLHF	TGTGCCAGCAGCCCCTCAGGGCAGAGGTCACCCCTCCACTTT
TRBV19	TRBJ2-7	TRBD1	once	CASSSTGTGVIYEQYF	TGTGCCAGTAGTAGTACCGGGACAGGGGTGATATACGAGCAGTACTTC
TRBV6-5	TRBJ1-2	TRBD1	.	CASRRQGTDNYGYTF	TGTGCCAGCAGAAGACAGGGTACGGACAACTATGGCTACACCTTC
TRBV7-8	TRBJ1-1	.	.	CASSLFDGNTEAFF	TGTGCCAGCAGCTTATTTGACGGGAACACTGAAGCTTTCTTT
TRBV2	TRBJ2-5	TRBD2	.	CASRGTSGGLQETQYF	TGTGCCAGCAGGGGTACTAGCGGGGGGTTACAAGAGACCCAGTACTTC
TRBV9	TRBJ2-7	TRBD1	.	CASSSRTGPSYEQYF	TGTGCCAGCAGCTCCCGGACAGGACCCTCCTACGAGCAGTACTTC
TRBV12-3/TRBV12-4	TRBJ1-2	.	.	CASFGADGYTF	TGTGCCAGCTTCGGTGCGGATGGCTACACCTTC
TRBV7-9	TRBJ1-1	.	.	CASSLPGTWDTEAFF	TGTGCCAGCAGCTTACCCGGGACGTGGGACACTGAAGCTTTCTTT
TRBV20-1	TRBJ1-1	.	.	CSASGSWGTEAFF	TGCAGTGCTAGTGGATCATGGGGAACTGAAGCTTTCTTT
TRBV15	TRBJ1-2	.	.	CATSEGAYGYTF	TGTGCCACCAGCGAAGGGGCTTACGGCTACACCTTC
TRBV24-1	TRBJ2-1	.	.	CATSDVRGQGEQFF	TGTGCCACCAGTGATGTCCGGGGGCAAGGTGAGCAGTTCTTC
TRBV5-4	TRBJ2-5	TRBD1	.	CASSPFAAGGEETQYF	TGTGCCAGCAGCCCGTTTGCGGCAGGGGGCGAAGAGACCCAGTACTTC
TRBV5-1	TRBJ1-2	.	few	CASSSGPTGGYTF	TGCGCCAGCAGCTCAGGACCAACTGGGGGCTACACCTTC
TRBV3-1/TRBV3-2	TRBJ2-3	TRBD2	.	CASSQDPRTSGVSTDTQYF	TGTGCCAGCAGCCAAGACCCCCGGACTAGCGGGGTGAGCACAGATACGCAGTATTTT
TRBV2	TRBJ2-3	.	once	CAIVKGVKRTDTQYF	TGTGCCATCGTAAAAGGGGTTAAACGCACAGATACGCAGTATTTT
TRBV11-2	TRBJ1-1	.	.	CASSFLLGANTEAFF	TGTGCCAGCAGCTTCTTATTAGGGGCAAACACTGAAGCTTTCTTT
TRBV28	TRBJ2-5	TRBD2	.	CASSSGGGGQETQYF	TGTGCCAGCAGTTCGGGTGGCGGGGGGCAAGAGACCCAGTACTTC
TRBV5-1	TRBJ1-3	TRBD1	.	CASSLDRGSSGNTIYF	TGCGCCAGCAGCTTGGACAGGGGAAGCTCTGGAAACACCATATATTTT
TRBV6-4	TRBJ1-5	.	.	CASAGGNQPQHF	TGTGCCAGCGCAGGGGGCAATCAGCCCCAGCATTTT
TRBV5-1	TRBJ2-5	TRBD2	.	CASSAAGGRETQYF	TGCGCCAGCAGCGCAGCGGGGGGTCGGGAGACCCAGTACTTC
TRBV25-1	TRBJ2-2	.	.	CASREGGYGELFF	TGTGCCAGCAGAGAGGGGGGGTACGGGGAGCTGTTTTTT
TRBV10-2	TRBJ1-5	.	once	CASSGGVSQPQHF	TGCGCCAGCAGCGGGGGGGTAAGTCAGCCCCAGCATTTT
TRBV9	TRBJ2-3	TRBD2	.	CASSALGGGQGVTDTQYF	TGTGCCAGCAGCGCCCTCGGGGGGGGGCAGGGCGTGACAGATACGCAGTATTTT
TRBV21-1	TRBJ2-1	.	.	CASSKGPSPGGTADNEQFF	TGTGCCAGCAGCAAAGGGCCCAGCCCCGGGGGGACCGCCGACAATGAGCAGTTCTTC
TRBV28	TRBJ1-1	.	.	CASSLLPNTEAFF	TGTGCCAGCAGTTTACTGCCGAACACTGAAGCTTTCTTT
TRBV3-1/TRBV3-2	TRBJ2-3	.	.	CASSLRAADTQYF	TGTGCCAGCAGCCTCCGGGCAGCAGATACGCAGTATTTT
TRBV18	TRBJ1-5	.	once	CASSVRDLVDSNQPQHF	TGTGCCAGCTCAGTCAGGGACTTGGTGGATAGCAATCAGCCCCAGCATTTT
TRBV2	TRBJ1-2	TRBD1	.	CASSAQGADGYTF	TGTGCCAGCAGTGCCCAGGGGGCGGATGGCTACACCTTC
TRBV18	TRBJ1-1	.	.	CASSPEQNTEAFF	TGTGCCAGCTCACCAGAACAGAACACTGAAGCTTTCTTT
TRBV13	TRBJ1-2	TRBD1	.	CASSLPSPRQGLKGYTF	TGTGCCAGCAGCTTGCCCTCACCCAGACAGGGTCTTAAGGGCTACACCTTC
TRBV5-5	TRBJ1-2	.	.	CASRPLAGLYGGYTF	TGTGCCAGCAGACCCTTGGCAGGACTTTACGGGGGCTACACCTTC
TRBV5-4	TRBJ2-3	TRBD2	.	CASRKAGGPTDTQYF	TGTGCCAGCAGAAAAGCGGGGGGTCCCACAGATACGCAGTATTTT
TRBV25-1	TRBJ2-7	.	.	CASSEFGQGYEQYF	TGTGCCAGCAGTGAATTTGGCCAGGGATACGAGCAGTACTTC
TRBV30	TRBJ1-4	.	once	CAWSICGGRGATNEKLFF	TGTGCCTGGAGTATCTGTGGGGGGAGGGGCGCAACTAATGAAAAACTGTTTTTT
TRBV5-1	TRBJ1-1	TRBD1	.	CASSLAPGGVSAEAFF	TGCGCCAGCAGCTTGGCGCCAGGGGGCGTTTCGGCTGAAGCTTTCTTT
TRBV5-8	TRBJ1-1	.	.	CASSLLLKGTEAFF	TGTGCCAGCAGCTTGCTTCTAAAAGGGACTGAAGCTTTCTTT
TRBV11-2	TRBJ1-2	TRBD1	once	CASSPRDSYGYTF	TGTGCCAGCAGCCCGAGGGACAGCTATGGCTACACCTTC
TRBV5-8	TRBJ1-4	.	.	CASSLNWGATNEKLFF	TGTGCCAGCAGCTTGAACTGGGGTGCAACTAATGAAAAACTGTTTTTT
TRBV2	TRBJ2-3	.	.	CASKILQVLSRDTQYF	TGTGCCAGCAAAATATTACAGGTACTCTCAAGAGATACGCAGTATTTT
TRBV13	TRBJ1-4	TRBD1	.	CASSSDRGDEKLFF	TGTGCCAGCAGCTCGGACAGGGGAGATGAAAAACTGTTTTTT
TRBV9	TRBJ2-1	TRBD1	.	CASRSTGVIEQFF	TGTGCCAGCAGGTCGACAGGGGTGATCGAGCAGTTCTTC
TRBV6-6	TRBJ2-7	.	.	CASSYRAAAHYEQYF	TGTGCCAGCAGTTACCGGGCCGCGGCACACTACGAGCAGTACTTC
TRBV27	TRBJ1-1	TRBD1	.	CASSLSVGRQGWGLTFF	TGTGCCAGCAGTTTATCGGTGGGAAGACAGGGGTGGGGACTGACTTTCTTT
TRBV6-5	TRBJ1-1	.	.	CASSSVYTEAFF	TGTGCCAGCAGTTCCGTATACACTGAAGCTTTCTTT
TRBV5-1	TRBJ2-2	.	.	CASSFQPGELFF	TGCGCCAGCAGCTTCCAGCCTGGGGAGCTGTTTTTT
TRBV6-5	TRBJ1-1	.	.	CASSSSWRATEAFF	TGTGCCAGCAGTTCCTCGTGGCGGGCCACTGAAGCTTTCTTT